This T cell receptor (beta chain) originates from a study of CD8 T cells in ankylosing spondylitis. Overall study results and limits: It was reported that disease-linked clones were significantly enriched in matched ankylosing spondylitis synovial fluid. Earlier studies detected some motif variants in reactive arthritis synovial fluid and blood.

Germline CDR1 and CDR2: SQVTM and ANQGSEA. Trimming took 4 bases from V and 4 from J, leaving 7 bases between them. CDR3 length equals 11 residues. One entry per CDR3 protein results from TCRdb running MiXCR on the 5' RACE reads. This table holds some 250,000 distinct CDR3 sequences, approximately 24% found once. Of note for this clonotype: Its cognate antigen is unknown.

The chain employs TRBV29-1 and TRBJ2-5; D possibly corresponds to TRBD2 (6 bases). The TCR comes from a male donor with ankylosing spondylitis or in good health (not recorded which). Material: blood, either unsorted or a sorted T cell fraction (not recorded which). CDR3 nucleotides: TGCAGCGTTGCCGGGGGAGAGACCCAGTACTTC. This codes for CSVAGGETQYF. Supplemented by reference TRBV29-1 and TRBJ2-5, the full variable domain reads SAVISQKPSRDICQRGTSLTIQCQVDSQVTMMFWYRQQPGQSLTLIATANQGSEATYESGFVIDKFPISRPNLTFSTLTVSNMSPEDSSIYLCSVAGGETQYFGPGTRLLVL.